The 14 T cell receptor beta chains below were found in one sample sequenced in a study of blood T cell repertoires in COVID-19. TCRdb's table, derived via immunoSEQ multiplex PCR, lists solely in-frame clones and lacks some. The repertoire holds 190,000 or so clones, with about 90% as singletons. Material for sequencing was peripheral blood. The receptors originated from a woman aged 70 to 79 with acute or convalescent COVID-19.

The rearrangement joins TRBV18 to TRBJ2-4, with TRBD1 identical over 8 bases. Germline V gene sequence: CDR1 KGHSH, CDR2 LQKENI. J was trimmed by 8 bases and V by 5 bases; bases with no gene match: 5. The CDR3 consists of 13 residues. The CDR3 loop is CASSLTGVYIQYF. In DNA form, the CDR3 reads TGTGCCAGCTCATTGACAGGGGTGTACATTCAGTACTTC.

This chain connects TRBV19 to TRBJ2-1; 9 nucleotides align to TRBD2. The CDR3 spans 15 residues. Germline lookup yields CDR1 LNHDA and CDR2 SQIVND (reference sequence). Trimming cost V 5 bases and J 7 bases; bases outside gene matches: 9. The CDR3 protein is CASSGLAGTGNEQFF. As DNA, the CDR3 is TGTGCCAGTAGTGGGCTAGCGGGAACTGGGAATGAGCAGTTCTTC.

This clone was detected once. The chain is built from TRBV29-1 and TRBJ2-7; tentative D call: TRBD2 (5 bases). Looked up from germline, CDR1 is SQVTM and CDR2 is ANQGSEA. This CDR3 has 13 residues. Trimming removed 7 bases at V and 4 bases at J, with 17 bases between. Here the CDR3 reads CSARTLRGYEQYF. The CDR3 DNA is TGCAGCGCCCGGACCCTCCGGGGATACGAGCAGTACTTC.

The V and J genes are TRBV6-5 and TRBJ2-5, with D maybe TRBD1 (6 bases). The ends were cut back, 8 bases at V and 4 bases at J, with 20 bases in the middle. The CDR3 loop spans 15 amino acids. CDR1 and CDR2 (germline): MNHEY, SVGAGI. This chain's CDR3 is CASYHGQGKGETQYF. The CDR3 DNA reads TGTGCCAGCTATCACGGGCAGGGGAAGGGAGAGACCCAGTACTTC.

The chain uses TRBV6-2 or TRBV6-3 and TRBJ2-4, with 8 bases matching TRBD1. Germline assignment: CDR1 MNHEY and CDR2 SVGEGT. The CDR3 length is 13 residues. V was pared by 6 bases and J by 11 bases, with 9 bases of the junction left unmatched. The CDR3 loop reads CASSFAGTGFQYF. The CDR3 DNA reads TGTGCCAGCAGCTTCGCCGGGACAGGATTTCAGTACTTC.

The chain carries TRBV5-1 and TRBJ1-5; TRBD1 might be the D (6 bases). V was trimmed by 5 bases and J by 0 bases, leaving 9 bases between them. The CDR3 is 14 residues long. From germline, CDR1 is SGHRS and CDR2 YFSETQ. CDR3 sequence (DNA): TGCGCCAGCAGACCAGGGGATAGCAATCAGCCCCAGCATTTT. It specifies CASRPGDSNQPQHF.

This clone has more than one count but fewer than ten. The CDR3 DNA follows: TGTGCCAGCAGTTACGGAGGGACTAGCGGGAGGACCACGCCCGAGCAGTACTTC. Translated: CASSYGGTSGRTTPEQYF. The gene calls are TRBV6-2 or TRBV6-3 and TRBJ2-7; 15 bases fit TRBD2. The CDR3 sequence is 18 residues long. Looked up from germline, CDR1 is MNHEY and CDR2 is SVGEGT. Losses at the gene ends were 2 bases for V and 6 bases for J; bases not matched to a gene: 11.

V usage is TRBV5-1 and J usage is TRBJ2-3, with D perhaps TRBD2 (6 bases). The CDR3 has 19 amino acids. V was trimmed by 0 bases and J by 2 bases, leaving 22 bases between them. Germline CDR1 and CDR2: SGHRS and YFSETQ. CDR3 in amino acids: CASSLGSSPTSTSTDTQYF. The CDR3 DNA follows: TGCGCCAGCAGCTTGGGTTCCTCCCCTACTAGCACATCCACAGATACGCAGTATTTT. Looking up the rest from reference TRBV5-1 and TRBJ2-3 gives the full variable domain: KAGVTQTPRYLIKTRGQQVTLSCSPISGHRSVSWYQQTPGQGLQFLFEYFSETQRNKGNFPGRFSGRQFSNSRSEMNVSTLELGDSALYLCASSLGSSPTSTSTDTQYFGPGTRLTVL.

This clone was seen a handful of times. The rearrangement joins TRBV18 to TRBJ1-1; the D is unclear. The V end was cut by 1 base, the J end by 6 bases, with 9 bases between. Germline values: CDR1 KGHSH, CDR2 LQKENI. The CDR3 spans 13 residues. The CDR3 bases are TGTGCCAGCTCACCACTGCAGGTGTCTGAAGCTTTCTTT. Translated, it gives CASSPLQVSEAFF.

This rearrangement joins TRBV3-1 (or the pseudogene TRBV3-2) to TRBJ2-1; 11 nucleotides align to TRBD2. The CDR3 consists of 16 residues. CDR1 LGHDT and CDR2 YNNKEL come from the germline V gene (reference sequence). The J segment lost 4 bases and the V segment lost 4 bases, leaving 6 bases of the junction unmatched. The CDR3 DNA sequence: TGTGCCAGCAGCCGGTGGGGACTAGCGGTTTACAATGAGCAGTTCTTC. Translation gives CASSRWGLAVYNEQFF.

The chain has TRBV5-1 and TRBJ2-3; a possible D gene is TRBD1 (7 bases). This CDR3 comprises 16 residues. V was cut by 4 bases and J by 2 bases, with 17 bases left in between. The germline V gene encodes CDR1 SGHRS and CDR2 YFSETQ. The CDR3 coding sequence is TGCGCCAGCAGCCTGATAGGCGGGACAGTCACAGATACGCAGTATTTT. This encodes CASSLIGGTVTDTQYF.

This rearrangement joins TRBV7-9 to TRBJ1-1; the D gene is possibly TRBD1 (6 bases). CDR3 size: 15 residues. Trimming pared 3 bases from V and 1 base from J, leaving 12 bases between. Germline CDR1 is SEHNR and CDR2 is FQNEAQ (reference sequence). This CDR3 is CASSFQGIGNTEAFF. The CDR3 bases are TGTGCCAGCAGCTTTCAGGGGATAGGGAACACTGAAGCTTTCTTT.

J is TRBJ2-2 and V is TRBV20-1; TRBD2 might be the D (6 bases). The CDR3 is made up of 11 amino acids. Trimming pared 6 bases from V and 6 bases from J, leaving 8 bases between. Germline lookup yields CDR1 DFQATT and CDR2 SNEGSKA (reference sequence). CDR3 protein: CSAWRAGELFF. DNA for the CDR3: TGCAGTGCGTGGAGGGCCGGGGAGCTGTTTTTT.

This chain links TRBV6-6 with TRBJ1-1; D is uncertain. CDR3 length: 14 amino acids. V lost 3 bases, J lost 3 bases, and 11 bases lay in between. Germline assignment: CDR1 MNHNY and CDR2 SVGAGI (reference sequence). The CDR3 sequence is CASSYTGRHTEAFF. The DNA of the CDR3 is TGTGCCAGCAGTTATACCGGGAGGCACACTGAAGCTTTCTTT.